The clone carrying this T cell receptor (beta chain) was seen many times. This sample stems from a study of blood T cells in healthy people across ages. Total RNA amounts of at least 5 micrograms were extracted per sample. For the second PCR, which ran for about 7 to 11 cycles, a sample-barcoded 5' primer and a J-beta primer mix were used. Through a template-switch adaptor with 12 random nucleotides, each cDNA molecule received a tag. All samples gave at least 2.5 million CDR3-containing paired-end reads. TCRdb re-analysed the 5' RACE reads in MiXCR, keeping a single row per CDR3 protein. The repertoire holds about 900,000 distinct CDR3 sequences, with under 80% as singletons. The junction had 6 bases not matched to a gene; V was cut back by 5 bases and J by 0 bases. This CDR3 comprises 17 residues.

The sequence derives from a man between 25 and 39 years old in good health. The sequenced material came from blood. The chain couples TRBV12-3 or TRBV12-4 to TRBJ2-3; 12 nucleotides line up with TRBD2. CDR3 in amino acids: CASSPRLAGASTDTQYF. CDR3 DNA: TGTGCCAGCAGTCCCAGACTAGCGGGGGCTAGCACAGATACGCAGTATTTT.